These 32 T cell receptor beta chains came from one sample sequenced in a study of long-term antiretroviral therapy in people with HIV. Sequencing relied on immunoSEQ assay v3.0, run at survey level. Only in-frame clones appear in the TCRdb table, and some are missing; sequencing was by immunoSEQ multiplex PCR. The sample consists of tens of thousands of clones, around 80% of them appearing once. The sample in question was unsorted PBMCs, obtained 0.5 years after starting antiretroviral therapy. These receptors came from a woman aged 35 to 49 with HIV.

CDR3 region: CASQSLSGNTIYF. CDR3 coding DNA: TGTGCCAGCCAAAGTCTCTCTGGAAACACCATATATTTT. The gene calls are TRBV6-5 and TRBJ1-3, with no clear D. Germline CDR1 is MNHEY and CDR2 is SVGAGI. The CDR3 loop spans 13 amino acids. V dropped 8 bases and J dropped 0 bases, with 8 bases sitting between them.

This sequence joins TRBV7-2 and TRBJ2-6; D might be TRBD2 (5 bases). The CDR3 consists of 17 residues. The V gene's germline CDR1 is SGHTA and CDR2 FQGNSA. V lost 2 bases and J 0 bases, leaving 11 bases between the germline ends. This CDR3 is CASSLRTGSSGANVLTF. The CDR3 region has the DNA TGTGCCAGCAGCTTAAGGACGGGGAGCTCTGGGGCCAACGTCCTGACTTTC.

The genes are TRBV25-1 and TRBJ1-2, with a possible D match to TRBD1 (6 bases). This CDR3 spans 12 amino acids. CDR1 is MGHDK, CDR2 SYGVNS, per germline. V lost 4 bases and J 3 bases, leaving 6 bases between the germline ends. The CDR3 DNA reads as TGTGCCAGCAGTGGACAGGACTATGGCTACACCTTC. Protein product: CASSGQDYGYTF.

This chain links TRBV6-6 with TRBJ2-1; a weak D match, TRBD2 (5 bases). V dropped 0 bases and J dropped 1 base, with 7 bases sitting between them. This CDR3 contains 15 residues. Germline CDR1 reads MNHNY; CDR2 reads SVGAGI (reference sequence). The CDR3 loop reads CASSYSEASYNEQFF. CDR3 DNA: TGTGCCAGCAGTTACTCGGAGGCATCCTACAATGAGCAGTTCTTC.

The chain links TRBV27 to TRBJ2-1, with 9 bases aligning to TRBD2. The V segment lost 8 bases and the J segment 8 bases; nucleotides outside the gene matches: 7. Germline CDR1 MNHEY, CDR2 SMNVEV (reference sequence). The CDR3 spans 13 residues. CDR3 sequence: CASSMTSGHEQFF. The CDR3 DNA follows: TGTGCCAGCTCAATGACTAGCGGTCATGAGCAGTTCTTC.

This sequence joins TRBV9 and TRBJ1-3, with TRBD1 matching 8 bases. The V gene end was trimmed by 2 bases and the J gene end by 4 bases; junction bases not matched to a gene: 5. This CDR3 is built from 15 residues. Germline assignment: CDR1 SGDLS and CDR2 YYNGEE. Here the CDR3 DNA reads TGTGCCAGCAGCGTCCGGACAGGGTCCGGAAACACCATATATTTT. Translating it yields CASSVRTGSGNTIYF.

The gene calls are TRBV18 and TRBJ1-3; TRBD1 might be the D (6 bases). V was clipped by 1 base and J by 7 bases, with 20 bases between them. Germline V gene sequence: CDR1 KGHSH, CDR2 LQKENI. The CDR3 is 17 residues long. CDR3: CASSPRTGAGVPNTIYF. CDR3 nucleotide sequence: TGTGCCAGCTCACCACGGACCGGTGCAGGGGTCCCCAACACCATATATTTT.

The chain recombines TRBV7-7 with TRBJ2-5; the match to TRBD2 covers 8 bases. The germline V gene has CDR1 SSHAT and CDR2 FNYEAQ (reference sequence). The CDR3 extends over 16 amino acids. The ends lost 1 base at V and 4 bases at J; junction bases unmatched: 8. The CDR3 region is CASSLGVTGGRETQYF. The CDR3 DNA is TGTGCCAGCAGCTTAGGTGTGACGGGGGGGCGAGAGACCCAGTACTTC.

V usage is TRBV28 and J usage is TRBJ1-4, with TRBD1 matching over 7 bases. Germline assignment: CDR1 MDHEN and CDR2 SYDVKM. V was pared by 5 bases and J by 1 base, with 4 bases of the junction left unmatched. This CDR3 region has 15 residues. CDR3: CASSDTGETNEKLFF. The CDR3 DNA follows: TGTGCCAGCAGTGACACAGGGGAAACTAATGAAAAACTGTTTTTT.

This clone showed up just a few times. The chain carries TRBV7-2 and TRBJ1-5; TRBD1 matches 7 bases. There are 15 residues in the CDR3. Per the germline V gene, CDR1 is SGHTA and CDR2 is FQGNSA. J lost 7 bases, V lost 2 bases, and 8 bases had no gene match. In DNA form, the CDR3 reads TGTGCCAGCAGCTTAAACGCAGGGGGTAACCAGCCCCAGCATTTT. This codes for CASSLNAGGNQPQHF.

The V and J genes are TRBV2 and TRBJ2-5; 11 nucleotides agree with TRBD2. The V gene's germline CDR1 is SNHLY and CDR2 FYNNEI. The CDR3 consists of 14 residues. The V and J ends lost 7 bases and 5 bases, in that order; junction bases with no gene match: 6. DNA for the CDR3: TGTGCCAGCACCGTAGCGGGGGGGACGGAGACCCAGTACTTC. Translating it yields CASTVAGGTETQYF. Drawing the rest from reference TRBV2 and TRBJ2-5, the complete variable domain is EPEVTQTPSHQVTQMGQEVILRCVPISNHLYFYWYRQILGQKVEFLVSFYNNEISEKSEIFDDQFSVERPDGSNFTLKIRSTKLEDSAMYFCASTVAGGTETQYFGPGTRLLVL.

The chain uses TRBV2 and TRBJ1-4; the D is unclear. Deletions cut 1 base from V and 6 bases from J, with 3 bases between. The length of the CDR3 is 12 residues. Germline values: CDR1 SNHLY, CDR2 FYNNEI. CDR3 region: CASSEDDEKLFF. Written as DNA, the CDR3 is TGTGCCAGCAGTGAAGATGATGAAAAACTGTTTTTT.

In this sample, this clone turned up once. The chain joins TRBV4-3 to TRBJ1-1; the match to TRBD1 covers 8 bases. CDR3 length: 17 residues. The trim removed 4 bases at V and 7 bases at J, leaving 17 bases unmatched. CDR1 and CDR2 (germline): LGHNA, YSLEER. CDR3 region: CASSRKSLTTGQGEAFF. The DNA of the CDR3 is TGCGCCAGCAGCCGTAAGTCTTTAACTACAGGACAGGGTGAAGCTTTCTTT.

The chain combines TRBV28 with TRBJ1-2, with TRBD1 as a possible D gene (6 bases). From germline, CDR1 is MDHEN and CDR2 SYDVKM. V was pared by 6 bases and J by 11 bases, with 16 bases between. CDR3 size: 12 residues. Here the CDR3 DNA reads TGTGCCAGCAGCGCGGGGGGGGCCTTGTACACCTTC. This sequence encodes CASSAGGALYTF.

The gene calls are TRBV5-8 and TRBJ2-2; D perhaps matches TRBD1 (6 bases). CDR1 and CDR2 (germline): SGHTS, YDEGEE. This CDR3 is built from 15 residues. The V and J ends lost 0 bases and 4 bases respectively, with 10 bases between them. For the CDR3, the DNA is TGTGCCAGCAGCTTGGAACAGGGTGGCACCGGGGAGCTGTTTTTT. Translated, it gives CASSLEQGGTGELFF.

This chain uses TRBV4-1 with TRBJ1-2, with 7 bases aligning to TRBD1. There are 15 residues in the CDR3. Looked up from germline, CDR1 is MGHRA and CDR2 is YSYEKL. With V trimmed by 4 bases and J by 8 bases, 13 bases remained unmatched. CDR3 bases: TGCGCCAGCAGCCCCATCGGGAGGGGGCGGTTGGGCTACACCTTC. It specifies CASSPIGRGRLGYTF.

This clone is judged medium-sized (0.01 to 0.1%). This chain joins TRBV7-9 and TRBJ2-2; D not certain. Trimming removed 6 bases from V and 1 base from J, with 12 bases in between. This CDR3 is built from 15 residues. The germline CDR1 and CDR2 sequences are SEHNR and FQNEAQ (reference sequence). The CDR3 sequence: CASSPVTGNTGELFF. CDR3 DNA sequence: TGTGCCAGCAGTCCCGTCACGGGGAACACCGGGGAGCTGTTTTTT.

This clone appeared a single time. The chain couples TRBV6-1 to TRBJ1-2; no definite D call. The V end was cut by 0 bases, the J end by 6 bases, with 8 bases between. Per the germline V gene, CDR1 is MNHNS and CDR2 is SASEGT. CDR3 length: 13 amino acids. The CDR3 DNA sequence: TGTGCCAGCAGTGAAGCGCTGCGGGATGGCTACACCTTC. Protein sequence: CASSEALRDGYTF.

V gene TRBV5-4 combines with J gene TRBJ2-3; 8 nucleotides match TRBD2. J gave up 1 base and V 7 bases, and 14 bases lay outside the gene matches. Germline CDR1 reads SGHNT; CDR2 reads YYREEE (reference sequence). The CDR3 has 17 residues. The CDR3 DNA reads TGTGCCAGCGGGATCCCCCGGGGGGGCGGGGGCACAGATACGCAGTATTTT. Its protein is CASGIPRGGGGTDTQYF. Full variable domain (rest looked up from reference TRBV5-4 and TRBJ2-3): ETGVTQSPTHLIKTRGQQVTLRCSSQSGHNTVSWYQQALGQGPQFIFQYYREEENGRGNFPPRFSGLQFPNYSSELNVNALELDDSALYLCASGIPRGGGGTDTQYFGPGTRLTVL.

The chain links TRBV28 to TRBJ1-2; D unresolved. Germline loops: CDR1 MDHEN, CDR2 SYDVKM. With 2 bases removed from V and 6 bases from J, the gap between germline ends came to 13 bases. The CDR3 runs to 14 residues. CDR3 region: CASSLVGLFNGYTF. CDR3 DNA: TGTGCCAGCAGTTTAGTCGGACTATTCAATGGCTACACCTTC.

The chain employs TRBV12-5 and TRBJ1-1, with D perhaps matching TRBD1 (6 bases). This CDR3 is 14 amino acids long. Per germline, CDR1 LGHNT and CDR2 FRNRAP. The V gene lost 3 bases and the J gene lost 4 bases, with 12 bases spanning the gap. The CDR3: CASGLQGGSTEAFF. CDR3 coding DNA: TGTGCTAGTGGTTTACAGGGAGGGAGCACTGAAGCTTTCTTT.

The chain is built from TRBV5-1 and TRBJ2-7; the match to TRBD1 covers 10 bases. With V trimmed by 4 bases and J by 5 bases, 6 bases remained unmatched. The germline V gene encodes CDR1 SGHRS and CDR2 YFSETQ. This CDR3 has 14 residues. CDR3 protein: CASSPGQGEDEQYF. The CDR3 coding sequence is TGCGCCAGCAGCCCTGGACAGGGGGAGGACGAGCAGTACTTC.

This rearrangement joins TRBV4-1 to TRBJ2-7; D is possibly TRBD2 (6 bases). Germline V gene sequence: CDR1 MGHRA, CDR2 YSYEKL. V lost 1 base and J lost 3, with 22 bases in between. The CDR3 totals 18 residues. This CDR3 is CASSQVNFLPGDHYEQYF. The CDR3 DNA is TGCGCCAGCAGCCAAGTCAACTTCCTACCGGGGGACCACTACGAGCAGTACTTC.

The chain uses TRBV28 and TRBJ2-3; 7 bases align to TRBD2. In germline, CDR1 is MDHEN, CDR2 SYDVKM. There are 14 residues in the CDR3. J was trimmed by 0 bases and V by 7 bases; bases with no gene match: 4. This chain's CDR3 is CASKGSGSTDTQYF. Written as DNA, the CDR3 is TGTGCCAGCAAAGGTAGCGGGAGCACAGATACGCAGTATTTT.

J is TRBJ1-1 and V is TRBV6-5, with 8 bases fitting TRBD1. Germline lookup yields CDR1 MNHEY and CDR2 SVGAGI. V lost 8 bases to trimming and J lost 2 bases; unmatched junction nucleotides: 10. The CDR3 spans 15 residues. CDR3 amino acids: CASEVTGGLNTEAFF. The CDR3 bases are TGTGCCAGCGAAGTAACAGGGGGATTAAACACTGAAGCTTTCTTT.

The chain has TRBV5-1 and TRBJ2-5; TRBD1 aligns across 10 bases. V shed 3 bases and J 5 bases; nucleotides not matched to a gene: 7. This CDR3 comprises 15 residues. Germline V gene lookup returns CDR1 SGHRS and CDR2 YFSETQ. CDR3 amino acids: CASSSRDRGDETQYF. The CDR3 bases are TGCGCCAGCAGCTCCCGGGACAGGGGTGACGAGACCCAGTACTTC. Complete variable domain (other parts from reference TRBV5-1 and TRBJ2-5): KAGVTQTPRYLIKTRGQQVTLSCSPISGHRSVSWYQQTPGQGLQFLFEYFSETQRNKGNFPGRFSGRQFSNSRSEMNVSTLELGDSALYLCASSSRDRGDETQYFGPGTRLLVL.

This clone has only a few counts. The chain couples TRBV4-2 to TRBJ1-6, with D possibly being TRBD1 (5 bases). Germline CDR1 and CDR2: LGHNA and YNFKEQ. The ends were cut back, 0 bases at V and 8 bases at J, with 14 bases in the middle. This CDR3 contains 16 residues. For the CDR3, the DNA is TGTGCCAGCAGCCAAGAGGGGGGGGTTTCGTATTCACCCCTCCACTTT. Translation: CASSQEGGVSYSPLHF.

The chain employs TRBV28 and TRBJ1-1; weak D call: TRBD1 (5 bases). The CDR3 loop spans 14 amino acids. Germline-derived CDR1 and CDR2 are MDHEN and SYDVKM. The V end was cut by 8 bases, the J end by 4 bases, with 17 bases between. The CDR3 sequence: CASRRRGMGTEAFF. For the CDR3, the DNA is TGTGCCAGCCGGCGAAGGGGAATGGGCACTGAAGCTTTCTTT.

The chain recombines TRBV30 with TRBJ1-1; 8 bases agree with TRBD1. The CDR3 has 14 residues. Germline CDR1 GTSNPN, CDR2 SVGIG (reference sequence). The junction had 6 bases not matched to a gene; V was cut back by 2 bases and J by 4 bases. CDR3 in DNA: TGTGCCTGGAGTCAGGGGGCGCTTGGCACTGAAGCTTTCTTT. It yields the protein CAWSQGALGTEAFF.

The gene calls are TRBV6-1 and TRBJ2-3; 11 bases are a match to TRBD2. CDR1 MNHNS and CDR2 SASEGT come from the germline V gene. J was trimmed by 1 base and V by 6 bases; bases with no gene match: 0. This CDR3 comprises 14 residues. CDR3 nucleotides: TGTGCCAGCAGACTAGCGGGGGGCACAGATACGCAGTATTTT. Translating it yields CASRLAGGTDTQYF.

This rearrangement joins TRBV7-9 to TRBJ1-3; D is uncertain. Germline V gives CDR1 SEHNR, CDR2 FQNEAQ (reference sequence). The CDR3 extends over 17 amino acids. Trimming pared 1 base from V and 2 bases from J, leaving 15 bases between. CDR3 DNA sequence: TGTGCCAGCAGCTTAGTCAAGTGGAAGAATACTGGAAACACCATATATTTT. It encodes CASSLVKWKNTGNTIYF.

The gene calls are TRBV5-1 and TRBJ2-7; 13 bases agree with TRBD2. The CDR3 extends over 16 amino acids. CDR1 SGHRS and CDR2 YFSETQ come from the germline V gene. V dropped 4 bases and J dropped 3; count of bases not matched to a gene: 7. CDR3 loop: CASSGPGLAGLYEQYF. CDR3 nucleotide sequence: TGCGCCAGCAGCGGGCCGGGACTAGCGGGGCTCTACGAGCAGTACTTC.